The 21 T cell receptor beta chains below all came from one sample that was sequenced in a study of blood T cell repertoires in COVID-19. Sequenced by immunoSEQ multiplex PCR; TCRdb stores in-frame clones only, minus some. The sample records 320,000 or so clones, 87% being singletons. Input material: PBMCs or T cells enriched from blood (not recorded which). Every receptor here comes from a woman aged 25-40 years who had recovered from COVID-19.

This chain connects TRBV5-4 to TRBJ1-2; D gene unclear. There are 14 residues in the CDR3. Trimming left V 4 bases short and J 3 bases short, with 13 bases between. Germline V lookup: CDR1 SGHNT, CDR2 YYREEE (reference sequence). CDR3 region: CASSPDGGHYGYTF. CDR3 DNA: TGTGCCAGCAGCCCCGACGGAGGCCACTATGGCTACACCTTC.

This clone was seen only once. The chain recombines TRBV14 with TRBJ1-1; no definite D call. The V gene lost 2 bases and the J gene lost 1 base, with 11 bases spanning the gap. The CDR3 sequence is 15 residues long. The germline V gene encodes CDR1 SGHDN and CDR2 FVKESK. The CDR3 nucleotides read TGTGCCAGCAGCCAACAGGAGGTTGGGAACACTGAAGCTTTCTTT. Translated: CASSQQEVGNTEAFF.

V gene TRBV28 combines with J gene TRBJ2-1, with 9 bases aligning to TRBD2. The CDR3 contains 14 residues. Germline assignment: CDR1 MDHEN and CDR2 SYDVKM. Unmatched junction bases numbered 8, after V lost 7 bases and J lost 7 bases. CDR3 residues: CASISSGGWNEQFF. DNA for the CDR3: TGTGCCAGCATCTCAAGCGGGGGGTGGAATGAGCAGTTCTTC.

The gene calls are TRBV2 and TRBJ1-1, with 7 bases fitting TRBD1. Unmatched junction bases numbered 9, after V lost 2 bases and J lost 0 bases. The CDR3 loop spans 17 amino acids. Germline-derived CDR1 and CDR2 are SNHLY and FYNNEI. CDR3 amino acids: CASSEQGGRSLNTEAFF. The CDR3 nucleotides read TGTGCCAGCAGTGAACAGGGGGGTCGATCGTTGAACACTGAAGCTTTCTTT.

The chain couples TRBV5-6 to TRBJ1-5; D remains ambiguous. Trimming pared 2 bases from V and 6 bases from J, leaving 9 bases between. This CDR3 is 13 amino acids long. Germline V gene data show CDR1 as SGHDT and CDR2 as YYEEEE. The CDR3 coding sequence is TGTGCCAGCAGCTTAAGCGGGTTTCAGCCCCAGCATTTT. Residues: CASSLSGFQPQHF.

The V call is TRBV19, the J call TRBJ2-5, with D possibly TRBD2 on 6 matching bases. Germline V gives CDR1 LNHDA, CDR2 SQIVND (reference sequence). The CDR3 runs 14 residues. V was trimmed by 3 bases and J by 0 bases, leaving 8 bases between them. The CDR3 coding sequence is TGTGCCAGTAGTATCCCGGGGGACCAAGAGACCCAGTACTTC. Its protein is CASSIPGDQETQYF. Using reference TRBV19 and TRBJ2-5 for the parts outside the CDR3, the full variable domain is DGGITQSPKYLFRKEGQNVTLSCEQNLNHDAMYWYRQDPGQGLRLIYYSQIVNDFQKGDIAEGYSVSREKKESFPLTVTSAQKNPTAFYLCASSIPGDQETQYFGPGTRLLVL.

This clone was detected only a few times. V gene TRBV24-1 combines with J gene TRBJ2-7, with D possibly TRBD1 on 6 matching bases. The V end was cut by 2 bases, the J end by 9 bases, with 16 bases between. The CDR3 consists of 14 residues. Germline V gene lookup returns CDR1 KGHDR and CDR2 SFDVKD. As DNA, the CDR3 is TGTGCCACCAGTGATTCCTCGACAGGATTGCGGCAGTACTTC. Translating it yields CATSDSSTGLRQYF.

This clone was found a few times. The CDR3 region has the DNA TGTGCCAGCAGCGTACCCGCCGCGGCCTTGAACACCGGGGAGCTGTTTTTT. This encodes CASSVPAAALNTGELFF. V gene TRBV9 combines with J gene TRBJ2-2; D is undetermined. CDR3 length equals 17 residues. Germline lookup yields CDR1 SGDLS and CDR2 YYNGEE. V dropped 1 base and J dropped 1 base, with 14 bases sitting between them.

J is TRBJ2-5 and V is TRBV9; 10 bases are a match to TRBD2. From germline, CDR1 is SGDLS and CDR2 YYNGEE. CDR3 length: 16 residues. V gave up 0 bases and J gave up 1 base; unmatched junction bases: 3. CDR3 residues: CASSVGPSGGQETQYF. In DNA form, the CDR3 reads TGTGCCAGCAGCGTAGGGCCTAGCGGGGGCCAAGAGACCCAGTACTTC.

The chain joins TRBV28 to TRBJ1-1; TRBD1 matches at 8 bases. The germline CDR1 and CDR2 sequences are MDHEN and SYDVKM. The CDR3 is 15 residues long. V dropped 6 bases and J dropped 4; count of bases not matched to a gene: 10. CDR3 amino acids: CASSHPGGIGTEAFF. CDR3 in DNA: TGTGCCAGCAGCCACCCAGGGGGCATAGGCACTGAAGCTTTCTTT.

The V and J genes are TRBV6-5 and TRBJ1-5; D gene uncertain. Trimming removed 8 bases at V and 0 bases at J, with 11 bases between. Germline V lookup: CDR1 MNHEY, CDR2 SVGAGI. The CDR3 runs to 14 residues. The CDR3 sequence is CASAYKSSNQPQHF. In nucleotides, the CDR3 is TGTGCCAGCGCATACAAGTCTAGCAATCAGCCCCAGCATTTT.

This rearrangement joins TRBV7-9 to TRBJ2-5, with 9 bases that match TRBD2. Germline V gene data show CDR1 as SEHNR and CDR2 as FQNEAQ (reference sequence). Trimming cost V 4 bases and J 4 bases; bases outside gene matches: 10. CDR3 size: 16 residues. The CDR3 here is CASSYMSGGLRETQYF. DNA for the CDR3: TGTGCCAGCAGCTACATGAGCGGGGGGCTAAGAGAGACCCAGTACTTC.

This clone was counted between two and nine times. The CDR3 is CASSSRVAGELFF. CDR3 nucleotides: TGTGCCAGCAGCTCCAGGGTAGCCGGGGAGCTGTTTTTT. This chain joins TRBV25-1 and TRBJ2-2, with D perhaps TRBD1 (5 bases). Trimming cost V 6 bases and J 6 bases, with 11 bases left between them. The CDR3 spans 13 residues. In germline, CDR1 is MGHDK, CDR2 SYGVNS.

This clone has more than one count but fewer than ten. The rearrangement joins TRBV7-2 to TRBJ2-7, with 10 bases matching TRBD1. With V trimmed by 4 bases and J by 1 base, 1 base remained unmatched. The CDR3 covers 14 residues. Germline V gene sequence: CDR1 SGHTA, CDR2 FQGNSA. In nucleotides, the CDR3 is TGTGCCAGCAGCTCGGGACAGGGGTCCTACGAGCAGTACTTC. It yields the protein CASSSGQGSYEQYF.

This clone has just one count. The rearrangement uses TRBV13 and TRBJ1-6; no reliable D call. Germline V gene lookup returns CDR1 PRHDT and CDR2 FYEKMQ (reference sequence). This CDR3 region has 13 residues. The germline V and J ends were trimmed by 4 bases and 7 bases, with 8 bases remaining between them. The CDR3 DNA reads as TGTGCCAGCAGCTCCCTAGGCAATTCACCCCTCCACTTT. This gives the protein CASSSLGNSPLHF.

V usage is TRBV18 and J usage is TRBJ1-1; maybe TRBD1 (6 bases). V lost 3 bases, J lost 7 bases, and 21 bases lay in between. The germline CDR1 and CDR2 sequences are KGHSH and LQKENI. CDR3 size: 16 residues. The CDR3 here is CASSPSAQGPSGEAFF. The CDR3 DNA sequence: TGTGCCAGCTCACCCTCGGCCCAGGGGCCGTCTGGTGAAGCTTTCTTT.

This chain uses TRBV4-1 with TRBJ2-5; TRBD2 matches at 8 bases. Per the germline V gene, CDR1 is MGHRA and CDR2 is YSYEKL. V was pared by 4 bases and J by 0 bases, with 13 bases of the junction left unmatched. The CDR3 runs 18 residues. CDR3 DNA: TGCGCCAGCAGCCGAGGAACAGGACAGCGGGGGCACCAAGAGACCCAGTACTTC. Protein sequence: CASSRGTGQRGHQETQYF.

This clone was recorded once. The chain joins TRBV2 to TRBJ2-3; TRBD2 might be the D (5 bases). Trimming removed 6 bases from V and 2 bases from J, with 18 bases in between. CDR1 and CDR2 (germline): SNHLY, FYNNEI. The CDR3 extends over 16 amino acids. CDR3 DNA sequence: TGTGCCAGCAGCCCGAGTCGGGGAGACCTCACAGATACGCAGTATTTT. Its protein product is CASSPSRGDLTDTQYF.

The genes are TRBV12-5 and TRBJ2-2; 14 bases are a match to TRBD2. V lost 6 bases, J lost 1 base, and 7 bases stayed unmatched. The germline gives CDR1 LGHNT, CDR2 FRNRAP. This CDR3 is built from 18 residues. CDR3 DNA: TGTGCTAGTGGCCCGCGACTAGCGGGGGGGATGAACACCGGGGAGCTGTTTTTT. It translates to CASGPRLAGGMNTGELFF. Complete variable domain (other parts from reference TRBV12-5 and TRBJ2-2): DARVTQTPRHKVTEMGQEVTMRCQPILGHNTVFWYRQTMMQGLELLAYFRNRAPLDDSGMPKDRFSAEMPDATLATLKIQPSEPRDSAVYFCASGPRLAGGMNTGELFFGEGSRLTVL.

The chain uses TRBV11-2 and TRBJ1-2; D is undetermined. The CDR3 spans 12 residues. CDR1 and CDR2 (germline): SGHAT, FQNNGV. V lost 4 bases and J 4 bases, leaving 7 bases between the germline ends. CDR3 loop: CASSSESYGYTF. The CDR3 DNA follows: TGTGCCAGCAGCTCAGAGAGCTATGGCTACACCTTC.

The CDR3 DNA reads as TGTGCCAGTAGCACCCTCGGACAGGGCGAGAACTATGGCTACACCTTC. Its protein product is CASSTLGQGENYGYTF. The chain uses TRBV19 and TRBJ1-2; 8 bases agree with TRBD1. The V gene end was trimmed by 6 bases and the J gene end by 2 bases; junction bases not matched to a gene: 11. The CDR3 sequence is 16 residues long. Germline lookup yields CDR1 LNHDA and CDR2 SQIVND (reference sequence).